This T cell receptor beta chain derives from a study of T cell responses to AZD1222 COVID-19 vaccine (dated by TCRdb to 2020 to 2023). At the level of the whole study: AZD1222 recipients given second doses at about 4 weeks or at about 12 weeks were pooled, since spike-specific TCR depth and breadth were not found to differ between the two schedules. Trial participants were enrolled into age subgroups of 18-55, 56-69 and 70-plus years, which contained about 150, 27 and 61 TCR-sequenced participants, respectively. TCR sequencing was performed for about 240 trial participants, of whom some 200 were given two doses of AZD1222 and around 25 were given two doses of MenACWY control vaccine. Points the paper makes about the study in general: Because no day 14 peak-response samples were available, repertoires were characterized only after the peak T cell response. A significant rise in spike-specific TCR breadth and depth was observed after two AZD1222 doses relative to day 0 and relative to MenACWY recipients. Conclusions about previously exposed vaccinees were limited because only six or seven AZD1222 recipients were SARS-CoV-2 seropositive at baseline. Most participants were white British and females outnumbered males, and the authors suggested that clonal diversity may have been underestimated. Reportedly, close to half of the unique spike-specific TCRs recognized epitopes lying outside the regions that are mutated in the B.1.351 and B.1.1.7 variants. The whole spike protein was spanned by vaccine-associated CD4 TCRs, and dominant responses were seen in regions 160-218 and 743-854. The 56-69-year group was small, and its depth increase did not reach significance, likely because of low power.

The sample's time point label is to be understood as: baseline before first vaccination. The vaccinee samples were drawn from two UK trials, COV001 and COV002, one of which was a single-blind randomized controlled phase 2/3 trial testing AZD1222 (ChAdOx1 nCoV-19) in healthy adults. For TCRbeta chain sequencing, PBMC samples from trial participants were taken at day 0 and at day 28 after the second dose. The CDR3 regions of human TCRbeta chains were analyzed by immunosequencing. For the original study's pipeline: Repertoire TCRs were checked for matches against a reference library of SARS-CoV-2-specific TCRs that had been generated using the MIRA antigen-specificity platform. Breadth was defined as the fraction of unique TCRs that were SARS-CoV-2-associated. Depth was defined as the fraction of total T cells that were SARS-CoV-2-associated. Each spike-specific TCR was assigned to its reactive spike region and to a CD4 or CD8 class using the MIRA data. Log10-transformed breadth and depth values were compared by one-way ANOVA with Sidak's multiple comparisons tests. Held by TCRdb, this immuneACCESS table contains in-frame sequences only and omits some clones. Under half of the omission traces to an unresolved V gene where checked; the cause of the rest is unknown. Clone size and V and J calls were adopted from that table, with D and trimming inferred from the DNA. The sample contains 100,000 to 150,000 clones, 75% to 95% of them found a single time. The ten most abundant clones make up roughly 5.4% of the sample.

Comments on this clone: Its antigen remains undetermined. Base qualities were left out, and no much larger clone turns up one base away.

V is shortened by 2 bases, J by 0 bases, and the region joining them spans 8 bases. CDR3 length: 14 amino acids, cysteine to phenylalanine. The CDR3 DNA has 42 bases and is translated from base 1. The germline V gene supplies CDR1 SGDLS and CDR2 YYNGEE. Source: peripheral blood, taken on day 0 of AZD1222 vaccination. The receptor comes from an adult in good health. The rearrangement combines TRBV9 with TRBJ1-2, with the identity of the D gene unclear. At the DNA level, the sequence is TGTGCCAGCAGCGTCACGGGAACTAACTATGGCTACACCTTC. Its protein reads: CASSVTGTNYGYTF.